The entry below describes one T cell receptor (beta chain). No antigen is known for it. This entry comes from a study of CD8+ T cells in alopecia areata. Whole-study findings and limits: Compared with mice, patients displayed less clear TCR sharing, possibly for HLA-related reasons.

Trimming removed 1 base at V and 9 bases at J, with 7 bases between. Germline assignment: CDR1 SGHRS and CDR2 YFSETQ. This CDR3 is 11 amino acids long. Extracted from the samples, RNA was reverse transcribed into cDNA to serve as the sequencing template. TCRdb's copy holds only in-frame clones and misses some; the assay was immunoSEQ multiplex PCR. The sample carries hundreds of thousands of clones, 57% recorded once. PBMCs, the starting material, were the source of sorted CD4+ and CD8+ T cells. The V call is TRBV5-1, the J call TRBJ2-5, with D unresolved. Sequenced material: CD4+ T cells sorted from blood, taken at week 0. The sequence was collected from a human donor with alopecia areata. The CDR3 bases are TGCGCCAGCAGCTTGACGACGGCCCAGTACTTC. This codes for CASSLTTAQYF. The full variable domain, rest sourced from reference TRBV5-1 and TRBJ2-5, is KAGVTQTPRYLIKTRGQQVTLSCSPISGHRSVSWYQQTPGQGLQFLFEYFSETQRNKGNFPGRFSGRQFSNSRSEMNVSTLELGDSALYLCASSLTTAQYFGPGTRLLVL.